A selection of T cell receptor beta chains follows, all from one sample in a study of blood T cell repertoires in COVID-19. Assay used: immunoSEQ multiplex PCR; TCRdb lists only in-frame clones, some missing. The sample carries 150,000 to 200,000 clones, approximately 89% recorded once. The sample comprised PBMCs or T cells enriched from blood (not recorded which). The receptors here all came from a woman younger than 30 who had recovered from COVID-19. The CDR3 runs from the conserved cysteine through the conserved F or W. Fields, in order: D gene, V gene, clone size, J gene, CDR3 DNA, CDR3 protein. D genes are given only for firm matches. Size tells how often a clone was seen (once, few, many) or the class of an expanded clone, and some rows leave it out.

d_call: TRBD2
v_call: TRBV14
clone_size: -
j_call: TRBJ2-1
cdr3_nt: TGTGCCAGCAGCCAAGAGACTAGCGGGAGTAATGAGCAGTTCTTC
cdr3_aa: CASSQETSGSNEQFF

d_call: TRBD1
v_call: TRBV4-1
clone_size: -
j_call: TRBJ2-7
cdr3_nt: TGCGCCAGCAGCCATCCGGGACAGGGGTATTACGAGCAGTACTTC
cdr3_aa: CASSHPGQGYYEQYF

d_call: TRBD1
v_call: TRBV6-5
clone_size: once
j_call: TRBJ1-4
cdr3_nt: TGTGCCAGCAGCCGACAGGGTGGGGATGAAAAACTGTTTTTT
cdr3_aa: CASSRQGGDEKLFF

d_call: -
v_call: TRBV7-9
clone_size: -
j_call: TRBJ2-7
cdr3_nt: TGTGCCAGCAGCCCCAAACGGGGTCAGAGCTCCTACGAGCAGTACTTC
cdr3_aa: CASSPKRGQSSYEQYF

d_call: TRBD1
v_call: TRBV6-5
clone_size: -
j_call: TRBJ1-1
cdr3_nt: TGTGCCAGTGGACAGGGGGCCGGCACTGAAGCTTTCTTT
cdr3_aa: CASGQGAGTEAFF

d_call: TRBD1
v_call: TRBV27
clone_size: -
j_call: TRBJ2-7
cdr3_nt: TGTGCCAGCAGTTTCCAACTCGGACAGGGTCGAAGCTACGAGCAGTACTTC
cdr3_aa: CASSFQLGQGRSYEQYF

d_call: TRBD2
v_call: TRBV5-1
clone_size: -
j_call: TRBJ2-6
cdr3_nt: TGCGCCAGCAGCGCGGGACTAGCGGGCTCAGCTGGGGCCAACGTCCTGACTTTC
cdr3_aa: CASSAGLAGSAGANVLTF

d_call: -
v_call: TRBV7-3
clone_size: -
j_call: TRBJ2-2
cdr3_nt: TGTGCCAGCAGCTGGCGGGATGGTTCCGGGGAGCTGTTTTTT
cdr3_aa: CASSWRDGSGELFF

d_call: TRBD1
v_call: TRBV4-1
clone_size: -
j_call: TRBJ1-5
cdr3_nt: TGCGCCAGCAGCCGGGACAGGGGCCCTCTTCCTCAGCCCCAGCATTTT
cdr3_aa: CASSRDRGPLPQPQHF

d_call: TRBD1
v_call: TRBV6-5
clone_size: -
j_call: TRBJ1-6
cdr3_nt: TGTGCCAGCAGTCGCGGACAGGGGGCTAATTCACCCCTCCACTTT
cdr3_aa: CASSRGQGANSPLHF

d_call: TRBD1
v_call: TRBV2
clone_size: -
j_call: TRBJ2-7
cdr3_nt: TGTGCCAGCAGAGGACAGGGGGGATCCTACGAGCAGTACTTC
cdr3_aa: CASRGQGGSYEQYF

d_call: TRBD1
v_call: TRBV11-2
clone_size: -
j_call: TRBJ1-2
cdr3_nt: TGTGCCAGCAGCTTAGGGACAGGGTACTATGGCTACACCTTC
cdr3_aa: CASSLGTGYYGYTF

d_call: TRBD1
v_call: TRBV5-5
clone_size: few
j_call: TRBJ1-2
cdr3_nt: TGTGCCAGCGGGCAGGCAGGGGGCTATGGCTACACCTTC
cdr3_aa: CASGQAGGYGYTF

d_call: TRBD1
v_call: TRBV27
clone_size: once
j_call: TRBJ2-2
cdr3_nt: TGTGCCAGCAGTCCGACGACAGGGGGGAACACCGGGGAGCTGTTTTTT
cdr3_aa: CASSPTTGGNTGELFF

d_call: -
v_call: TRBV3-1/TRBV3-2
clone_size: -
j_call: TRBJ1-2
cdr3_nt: TGTGCCAGCAGCCAAGGACTAGGGATCCGCGACGGCACGTTCGTGGGCTACACCTTC
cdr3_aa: CASSQGLGIRDGTFVGYTF

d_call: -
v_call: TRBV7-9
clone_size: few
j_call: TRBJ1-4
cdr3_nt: TGTGCCAGCAGCTCGGTCCAGGATCCAACTAATGAAAAACTGTTTTTT
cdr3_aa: CASSSVQDPTNEKLFF

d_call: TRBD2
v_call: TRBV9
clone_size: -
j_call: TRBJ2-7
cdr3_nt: TGTGCCAGCAGCTTAGGACTAGCGGGAGCCGAGCAGTACTTC
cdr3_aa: CASSLGLAGAEQYF

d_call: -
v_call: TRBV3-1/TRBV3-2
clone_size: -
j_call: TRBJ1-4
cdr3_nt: TGTGCCAGCAGCCAAGACTGGACAGTTAATGAAAAACTGTTTTTT
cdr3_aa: CASSQDWTVNEKLFF

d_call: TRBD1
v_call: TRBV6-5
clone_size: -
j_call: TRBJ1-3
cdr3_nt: TGTGCCAGCAGTTACTCCCCGGACAGGGGAAACACCATATATTTT
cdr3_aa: CASSYSPDRGNTIYF

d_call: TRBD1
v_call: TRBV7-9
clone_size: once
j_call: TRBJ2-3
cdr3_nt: TGTGCCAGCAGCCGGGGATGGGCAGGGGGAGATACGCAGTATTTT
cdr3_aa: CASSRGWAGGDTQYF

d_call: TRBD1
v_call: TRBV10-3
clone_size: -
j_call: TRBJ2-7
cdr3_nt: TGTGCCATCAGTGAGTCCGGGACAGGGTACGAGCAGTACTTC
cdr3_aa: CAISESGTGYEQYF

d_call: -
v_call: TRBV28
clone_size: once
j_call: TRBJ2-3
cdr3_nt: TGTGCCGCCCAAGGGGCAGACAAATTTACGGATACGCAGTATTTT
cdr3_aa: CAAQGADKFTDTQYF

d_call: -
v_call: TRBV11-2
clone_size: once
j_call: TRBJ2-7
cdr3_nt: TGTGCCAGCAGCCTGGGACTTCAGTTCTTCGAGCAGTACTTC
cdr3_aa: CASSLGLQFFEQYF

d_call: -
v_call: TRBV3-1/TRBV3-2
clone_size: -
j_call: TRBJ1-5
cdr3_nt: TGTGCCAGCAGCCAAGGGTCGGCCGGACAACGCAATCAGCCCCAGCATTTT
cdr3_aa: CASSQGSAGQRNQPQHF

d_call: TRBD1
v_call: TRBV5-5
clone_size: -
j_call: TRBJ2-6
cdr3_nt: TGTGCCAGCAGGTTAGGGCCTCCCGGGACAGGCTCCTCTGGGGCCAACGTCCTGACTTTC
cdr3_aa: CASRLGPPGTGSSGANVLTF

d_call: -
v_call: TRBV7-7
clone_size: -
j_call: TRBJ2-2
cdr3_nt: TGTGCTAGCAGCCTCTCCCCCAGCACCGGGGAGCTGTTTTTT
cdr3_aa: CASSLSPSTGELFF

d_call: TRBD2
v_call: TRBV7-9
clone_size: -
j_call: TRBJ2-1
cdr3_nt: TGTGCCAGCAGCTTACTAAGCGGGAGTTACAATGAGCAGTTCTTC
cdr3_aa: CASSLLSGSYNEQFF

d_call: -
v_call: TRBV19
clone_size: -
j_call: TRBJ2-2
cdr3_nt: TGTGCCAGTAGTATAAAGGGGGACGGGGAGCTGTTTTTT
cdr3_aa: CASSIKGDGELFF

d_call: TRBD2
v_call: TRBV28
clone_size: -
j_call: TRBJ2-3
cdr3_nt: TGTGCCAGCAGTCAGACTAGCGGGACCCGAAGCACAGATACGCAGTATTTT
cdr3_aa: CASSQTSGTRSTDTQYF

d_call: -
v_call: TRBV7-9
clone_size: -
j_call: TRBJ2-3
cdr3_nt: TGTGCCAGCAGCCTCCCGGTTGTCACGTCCGTTGAGCATACGCAGTATTTT
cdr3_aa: CASSLPVVTSVEHTQYF

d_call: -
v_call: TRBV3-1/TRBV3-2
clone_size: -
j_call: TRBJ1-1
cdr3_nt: TGTGCCAGCAGCCAAGGGCGGTTCGGCACTGAAGCTTTCTTT
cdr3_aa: CASSQGRFGTEAFF

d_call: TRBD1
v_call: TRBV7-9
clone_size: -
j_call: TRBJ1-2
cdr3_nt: TGTGCCAGCACCGGGACAGGGGCGCATGGCTACACCTTC
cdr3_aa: CASTGTGAHGYTF

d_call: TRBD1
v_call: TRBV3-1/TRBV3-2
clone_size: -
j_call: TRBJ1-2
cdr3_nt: TGTGCCAGCAACTCACAGGGGGCGGGAGGCTACACCTTC
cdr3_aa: CASNSQGAGGYTF

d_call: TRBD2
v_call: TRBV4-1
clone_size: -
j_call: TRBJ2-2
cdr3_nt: TGCGCCAGCAGCCAAGATCCCCGACTAGCGGGTACCGGGGAGCTGTTTTTT
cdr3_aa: CASSQDPRLAGTGELFF

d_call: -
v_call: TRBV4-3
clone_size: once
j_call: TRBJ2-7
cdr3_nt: TGCGCCAGCAGCCAAGATTTAGGGCTAGCCTACTACGAGCAGTACTTC
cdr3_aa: CASSQDLGLAYYEQYF

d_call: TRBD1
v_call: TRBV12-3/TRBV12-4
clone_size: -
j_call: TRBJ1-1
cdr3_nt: TGTGCCAGCAGGCCCGGACAGGGGAATGGCTTCTTT
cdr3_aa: CASRPGQGNGFF

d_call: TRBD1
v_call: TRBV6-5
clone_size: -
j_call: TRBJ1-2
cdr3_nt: TGTGCCAGCAGTAATTCGGGAGGGGGCTTTCGCGGCTACACCTTC
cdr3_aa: CASSNSGGGFRGYTF

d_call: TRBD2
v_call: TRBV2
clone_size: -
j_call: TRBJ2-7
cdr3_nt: TGTGCCAGCAGTCCTAGCGGGAGGGTCGACGAGCAGTACTTC
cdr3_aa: CASSPSGRVDEQYF

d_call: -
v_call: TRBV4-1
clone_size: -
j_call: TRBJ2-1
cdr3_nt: TGCGCCAGCAGCCAGCAGATCGGACAGAACTCCTACAATGAGCAGTTCTTC
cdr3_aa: CASSQQIGQNSYNEQFF

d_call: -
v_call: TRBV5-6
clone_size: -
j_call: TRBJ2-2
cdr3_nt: TGTGCCAGCAGCCCCCTGGGCGGATCTGCGGGTTTGGAGCTGTTTTTT
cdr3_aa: CASSPLGGSAGLELFF

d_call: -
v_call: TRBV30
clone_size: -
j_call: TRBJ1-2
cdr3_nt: TGTGCCTGGAGTAAGGGAGTAGGTTATGGCTACACCTTC
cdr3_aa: CAWSKGVGYGYTF

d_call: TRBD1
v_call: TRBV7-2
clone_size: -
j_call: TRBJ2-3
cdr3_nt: TGTGCCAGCAGCCCCCGGACAGGTTCAGATACGCAGTATTTT
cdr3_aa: CASSPRTGSDTQYF

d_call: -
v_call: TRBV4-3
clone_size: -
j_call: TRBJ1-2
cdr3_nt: TGCGCCAGCAGCCAAGATACCAGGGCGGCCATAGGGGGCTACACCTTC
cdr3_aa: CASSQDTRAAIGGYTF

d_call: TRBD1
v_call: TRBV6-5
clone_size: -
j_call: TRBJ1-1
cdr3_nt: TGTGCCAGCAGGTCGGGACAGGGTTTAAGGACTGAAGCTTTCTTT
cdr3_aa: CASRSGQGLRTEAFF

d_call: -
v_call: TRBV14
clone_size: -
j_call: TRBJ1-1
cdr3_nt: TGTGCCAGCAGCCAATTGTTAGGGGCGACGAACACTGAAGCTTTCTTT
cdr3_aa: CASSQLLGATNTEAFF

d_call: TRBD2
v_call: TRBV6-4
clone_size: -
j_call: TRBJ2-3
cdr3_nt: TGTGCCAGCAAGGGAACTAGCGGGACGACAGATACGCAGTATTTT
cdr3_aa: CASKGTSGTTDTQYF

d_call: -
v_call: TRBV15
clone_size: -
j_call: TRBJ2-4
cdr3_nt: TGTGCCACCAGCAGAGATATAGCCAAAAACATTCAGTACTTC
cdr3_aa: CATSRDIAKNIQYF

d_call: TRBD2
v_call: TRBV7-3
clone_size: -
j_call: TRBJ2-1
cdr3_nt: TGTGCCAGCAGCTTGGGGACTAGCTATGAGCAGTTCTTC
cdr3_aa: CASSLGTSYEQFF

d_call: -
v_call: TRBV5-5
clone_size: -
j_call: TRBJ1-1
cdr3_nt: TGTGCCAGCAGCCCCTCGAGGGACACTGAAGCTTTCTTT
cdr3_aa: CASSPSRDTEAFF

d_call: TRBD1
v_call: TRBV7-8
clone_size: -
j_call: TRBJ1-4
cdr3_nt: TGTGCCAGCAGCATAGGGACAGGGAGGCCCCGTGGTGAAAAACTGTTTTTT
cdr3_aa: CASSIGTGRPRGEKLFF

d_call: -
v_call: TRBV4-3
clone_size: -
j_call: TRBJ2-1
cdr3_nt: TGCGCCAGCAGCCAAGATCCTGGGAGAGATGAGCAGTTCTTC
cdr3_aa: CASSQDPGRDEQFF

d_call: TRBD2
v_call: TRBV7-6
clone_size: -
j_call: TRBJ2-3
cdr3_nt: TGTGCCAGCAGCTTAAACGGGGTGGTCGGGACGGGAGGTACGCAGTATTTT
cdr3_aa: CASSLNGVVGTGGTQYF

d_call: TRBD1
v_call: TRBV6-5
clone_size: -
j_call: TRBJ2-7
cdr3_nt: TGTGCCAGCAGTTACTCGCGCGGACAGGGAATAAAACAGTACTTC
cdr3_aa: CASSYSRGQGIKQYF

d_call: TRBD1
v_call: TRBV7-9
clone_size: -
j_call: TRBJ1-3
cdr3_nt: TGTGCCAGCAGCTTATTACTAGGACAGGGGAGGAGAAACACCATATATTTT
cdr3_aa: CASSLLLGQGRRNTIYF

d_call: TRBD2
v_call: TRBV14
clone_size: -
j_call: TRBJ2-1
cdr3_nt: TGTGCCAGCAGCCAAACGGTGACTTTACTAGCGGGAGGGCGGAATGAGCAGTTCTTC
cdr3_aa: CASSQTVTLLAGGRNEQFF